The 14 T cell receptor beta chains below were found in one sample sequenced in a study of cytomegalovirus exposure and HLA in healthy donors (dated by TCRdb to 2016 to 2017). The receptor library was made with the immunoSEQ multiplex PCR assay. A mixture of 60 forward primers for TCR Vbeta segments and 13 reverse primers for TCR Jbeta segments was used in the multiplex PCR. Sourced from immuneACCESS, this table was stored by TCRdb with only in-frame sequences that have V and J called. A share of the clones is absent; for the studies checked, an unresolved V gene accounts for under half, and the remainder has no known explanation. Within this sample are about 190,000 clones, with around three quarters of them counted one time only. The ten largest clonotypes hold about 1.6% of the sample. Sequenced input: PBMCs. These TCRs come from a woman younger than 30 in good health and CMV-seronegative.

This chain connects TRBV7-2 to TRBJ1-3; D not resolved. Germline V CDR1 and CDR2: SGHTA, FQGNSA. The ends were cut back, 1 base at V and 0 bases at J, with 10 bases in the middle. The CDR3 totals 16 residues. As DNA, the CDR3 is TGTGCCAGCAGCTTAGACCACAGTAGCTCTGGAAACACCATATATTTT. It translates to CASSLDHSSSGNTIYF.

Here the CDR3 reads CASSERQGSYGYTF. The CDR3 nucleotides read TGTGCCAGCAGTGAACGTCAGGGGAGCTATGGCTACACCTTC. The chain links TRBV2 to TRBJ1-2; tentative D call: TRBD1 (6 bases). CDR3 size: 14 residues. Trimming shortened V by 2 bases and J by 4 bases, and 11 bases separated the two germline ends. The germline CDR1 and CDR2 sequences are SNHLY and FYNNEI.

This chain joins TRBV7-2 and TRBJ1-4; 8 bases map to TRBD1. The CDR3 runs 14 residues. Germline values: CDR1 SGHTA, CDR2 FQGNSA. V lost 7 bases to trimming and J lost 6 bases; unmatched junction nucleotides: 7. DNA for the CDR3: TGTGCCAGCACCCTCCGGACAGGGCATGAAAAACTGTTTTTT. This codes for CASTLRTGHEKLFF. Full variable domain (remainder filled in from reference TRBV7-2 and TRBJ1-4): GAGVSQSPSNKVTEKGKDVELRCDPISGHTALYWYRQSLGQGLEFLIYFQGNSAPDKSGLPSDRFSAERTGGSVSTLTIQRTQQEDSAVYLCASTLRTGHEKLFFGSGTQLSVL.

The chain is built from TRBV19 and TRBJ1-5; no clear D. This CDR3 is built from 13 residues. V was shortened by 7 bases and J by 6 bases, with 13 bases between the two germline ends. Germline V gene sequence: CDR1 LNHDA, CDR2 SQIVND (reference sequence). The CDR3 spells CASKANRGQPQHF. The CDR3 DNA is TGTGCCAGTAAAGCGAACCGGGGTCAGCCCCAGCATTTT.

The chain has TRBV7-9 and TRBJ1-2; 8 positions agree with TRBD1. The CDR3 contains 14 residues. Germline CDR1 is SEHNR and CDR2 is FQNEAQ (reference sequence). After removal of 0 bases from V and 4 bases from J, the junction contained 1 base not matched to a gene. The CDR3 loop reads CASSLADRGYGYTF. The CDR3 DNA is TGTGCCAGCAGCTTAGCCGACAGGGGCTATGGCTACACCTTC. Together with reference TRBV7-9 and TRBJ1-2, the CDR3 gives the full variable domain: DTGVSQNPRHKITKRGQNVTFRCDPISEHNRLYWYRQTLGQGPEFLTYFQNEAQLEKSRLLSDRFSAERPKGSFSTLEIQRTEQGDSAMYLCASSLADRGYGYTFGSGTRLTVV.

The J gene is TRBJ1-1, the V gene TRBV13; TRBD1 might be the D (6 bases). CDR1 PRHDT and CDR2 FYEKMQ come from the germline V gene (reference sequence). Trimming left V 0 bases short and J 5 bases short, with 16 bases between. The CDR3 extends over 16 amino acids. CDR3 protein: CASSLGNRVRVTEAFF. CDR3 sequence (DNA): TGTGCCAGCAGCTTAGGTAACAGGGTGCGTGTAACTGAAGCTTTCTTT.

The V and J genes are TRBV5-6 and TRBJ2-7; 7 bases fit TRBD2. The V segment lost 6 bases and the J segment 6 bases; nucleotides outside the gene matches: 6. The germline CDR1 and CDR2 sequences are SGHDT and YYEEEE. The CDR3 spans 12 residues. The chain's CDR3 is CASTLGGSEQYF. The CDR3 bases are TGTGCCAGCACCCTGGGAGGGTCCGAGCAGTACTTC.

The CDR3, as DNA: TGCGCCAGCAGCTTGACCGCGGGGACGAACACCGGGGAGCTGTTTTTT. Its protein is CASSLTAGTNTGELFF. The chain uses TRBV5-1 and TRBJ2-2; possibly TRBD2 for D (6 bases). V lost 1 base, J lost 0 bases, and 10 bases lay in between. The CDR3 has 16 residues. Germline V lookup: CDR1 SGHRS, CDR2 YFSETQ.

The chain combines TRBV18 with TRBJ1-5; D is unclear. Germline values: CDR1 KGHSH, CDR2 LQKENI. CDR3 size: 16 residues. Trimming took 4 bases from V and 2 from J, leaving 15 bases between them. The CDR3 loop is CASSLAGVVGNQPQHF. The DNA of the CDR3 is TGTGCCAGCTCACTAGCCGGGGTAGTAGGCAATCAGCCCCAGCATTTT.

The V and J genes are TRBV5-8 and TRBJ1-2, with D tentatively TRBD1 (6 bases). Between the trimmed V and J ends, which lost 4 bases and 0 bases, there was a span of 13 bases. The CDR3 runs to 15 residues. Germline V gene lookup returns CDR1 SGHTS and CDR2 YDEGEE. The CDR3 is CASSLTDSPNYGYTF. The DNA of the CDR3 is TGTGCCAGCAGCCTGACGGACAGCCCTAACTATGGCTACACCTTC. The full variable domain, its missing parts supplied by reference TRBV5-8 and TRBJ1-2, is EAGVTQSPTHLIKTRGQQATLRCSPISGHTSVYWYQQALGLGLQFLLWYDEGEERNRGNFPPRFSGRQFPNYSSELNVNALELEDSALYLCASSLTDSPNYGYTFGSGTRLTVV.

The chain has TRBV18 and TRBJ1-6; TRBD1 aligns across 8 bases. Trimming took 1 base from V and 8 from J; bases not matched to a gene: 4. Germline V gene lookup returns CDR1 KGHSH and CDR2 LQKENI. The CDR3 spans 15 residues. This CDR3 is CASSPQQGVDSPLHF. The CDR3 DNA reads TGTGCCAGCTCACCACAACAGGGGGTCGATTCACCCCTCCACTTT.

The chain has TRBV30 and TRBJ2-1; TRBD1 agrees at 8 bases. The CDR3 runs 17 residues. V lost 2 bases, J lost 4 bases, and 13 bases stayed unmatched. Germline V gene sequence: CDR1 GTSNPN, CDR2 SVGIG (reference sequence). Here the CDR3 reads CAWSMDTGTGEYNEQFF. The CDR3, as DNA: TGTGCCTGGAGTATGGATACCGGGACAGGAGAGTACAATGAGCAGTTCTTC.

This chain joins TRBV19 and TRBJ2-7; 8 bases line up with TRBD1. This CDR3 comprises 13 residues. The ends lost 5 bases at V and 3 bases at J; junction bases unmatched: 3. CDR1 and CDR2 (germline): LNHDA, SQIVND (reference sequence). CDR3 sequence (DNA): TGTGCCAGTAGTGAGGGACAGGACTACGAGCAGTACTTC. Residues: CASSEGQDYEQYF.

V gene TRBV27 combines with J gene TRBJ2-7; D may be TRBD1 (6 bases). V lost 0 bases to trimming and J lost 7 bases, with 13 bases between them. The CDR3 extends over 14 amino acids. The germline V gene encodes CDR1 MNHEY and CDR2 SMNVEV (reference sequence). Here the CDR3 DNA reads TGTGCCAGCAGTTTATCCATGGGGGCCGGGGAGCAGTACTTC. Amino acids: CASSLSMGAGEQYF.